This TCR beta chain came from a study of T cells after yellow fever vaccination. In its sample, this clonotype was seen a few times. V was pared by 1 base and J by 5 bases, with 11 bases between. This CDR3 spans 15 amino acids. The germline gives CDR1 LGHDT, CDR2 YNNKEL (reference sequence). TCRdb called the 5' RACE reads again in MiXCR, with one record for every CDR3 protein. This table holds more than 450,000 distinct CDR3 sequences, around a fifth found once. The sequence was collected from a man younger than 35 who received the YFV17D yellow fever vaccine. Sequencing was performed on PBMCs, taken around 3 weeks after the first yellow fever vaccination. V gene TRBV3-1 combines with J gene TRBJ2-2; D call uncertain. The CDR3 is CASSQVQEWTGELFF. As DNA, the CDR3 is TGTGCCAGCAGCCAAGTTCAGGAATGGACCGGGGAGCTGTTTTTT.